The 20 T cell receptor beta chains presented below share a single source sample, sequenced in a study of T cell changes during pregnancy in multiple sclerosis. Using immunoSEQ multiplex PCR, the repertoire was profiled, and TCRdb retains in-frame clones only, with some absent. This sample has around 71,000 clones, with just over 90% found just once. The starting material was peripheral blood, obtained in the third trimester of pregnancy. Receptors originate from a female donor with multiple sclerosis, enrolled in a pregnancy study.

This rearrangement joins TRBV27 to TRBJ2-3; 8 nucleotides agree with TRBD1. This CDR3 has 13 amino acids. Germline values: CDR1 MNHEY, CDR2 SMNVEV (reference sequence). Trimming removed 8 bases from V and 0 bases from J; junction bases left unmatched: 1. The CDR3 DNA sequence: TGTGCCAGCCGACAGGGGAGCACAGATACGCAGTATTTT. It is translated as CASRQGSTDTQYF.

For this clone: Additional DNA sequences in this sample encode the identical CDR3. V and J are TRBV28 and TRBJ1-2; TRBD1 is a possible D gene (6 bases). The germline V and J ends were trimmed by 6 bases and 4 bases, with 9 bases remaining between them. Germline values: CDR1 MDHEN, CDR2 SYDVKM. The CDR3 is made up of 12 amino acids. The CDR3 reads CASRTGSYGYTF. CDR3 nucleotides: TGTGCCAGCAGGACAGGAAGCTATGGCTACACCTTC.

The chain couples TRBV9 to TRBJ2-3, with D perhaps matching TRBD1 (5 bases). This CDR3 has 11 amino acids. The V end lost 2 bases, the J end lost 10 bases, and 8 bases lay between the germline ends. Germline lookup yields CDR1 SGDLS and CDR2 YYNGEE. The CDR3, as DNA: TGTGCCAGCAGCGTCGAAGGGGCGCAGTATTTT. It translates to CASSVEGAQYF. The variable domain in full, with the rest retrieved from reference TRBV9 and TRBJ2-3, is DSGVTQTPKHLITATGQRVTLRCSPRSGDLSVYWYQQSLDQGLQFLIQYYNGEERAKGNILERFSAQQFPDLHSELNLSSLELGDSALYFCASSVEGAQYFGPGTRLTVL.

This clone was seen just once. This chain connects TRBV29-1 to TRBJ1-1; D is perhaps TRBD1 (5 bases). Germline lookup yields CDR1 SQVTM and CDR2 ANQGSEA. The CDR3 is made up of 13 amino acids. Trimming removed 7 bases at V and 5 bases at J, with 17 bases between. DNA for the CDR3: TGCAGCGCTATTGACAGAGCTTGGACTGAAGCTTTCTTT. Amino acids: CSAIDRAWTEAFF.

This chain connects TRBV5-1 to TRBJ1-3; 10 positions match TRBD1. Germline assignment: CDR1 SGHRS and CDR2 YFSETQ. V dropped 4 bases and J dropped 4; count of bases not matched to a gene: 5. This CDR3 contains 15 residues. The CDR3 DNA sequence: TGCGCCAGCAGCCCGGAGGGACAGGGGGGAAACACCATATATTTT. It codes for CASSPEGQGGNTIYF.

The chain carries TRBV28 and TRBJ1-2, with 12 bases aligning to TRBD1. The CDR3 runs to 17 residues. Trimming cost V 5 bases and J 3 bases; bases outside gene matches: 10. Germline V gene sequence: CDR1 MDHEN, CDR2 SYDVKM. CDR3 DNA sequence: TGTGCCAGCAGTCCCCGGGACAGGGGGCCAGTGGACTATGGCTACACCTTC. Translation: CASSPRDRGPVDYGYTF.

The chain uses TRBV19 and TRBJ2-7; 7 positions match TRBD1. Germline V lookup: CDR1 LNHDA, CDR2 SQIVND (reference sequence). Unmatched junction bases numbered 6, after V lost 5 bases and J lost 2 bases. This CDR3 has 14 amino acids. The CDR3 DNA reads as TGTGCCAGTAGTGCTCGACAGGGCACCTACGAGCAGTACTTC. Amino acid sequence: CASSARQGTYEQYF.

This sequence joins TRBV27 and TRBJ1-6; D unclear. The germline V gene has CDR1 MNHEY and CDR2 SMNVEV (reference sequence). V lost 6 bases, J lost 7 bases, and 13 bases lay in between. The CDR3 covers 14 residues. The CDR3 bases are TGTGCCAGCAGGTTCAACATGAAGAATTCACCCCTCCACTTT. Protein sequence: CASRFNMKNSPLHF.

This clone appeared a single time. The CDR3 here is CASSPPQGSEQYF. For the CDR3, the DNA is TGTGCCAGCAGCCCCCCCCAGGGTAGCGAGCAGTACTTC. The chain links TRBV11-2 to TRBJ2-7; possibly TRBD1 for D (5 bases). This CDR3 comprises 13 residues. Germline values: CDR1 SGHAT, CDR2 FQNNGV. The V end was cut by 5 bases, the J end by 6 bases, with 14 bases between.

The rearrangement joins TRBV19 to TRBJ2-3; 7 bases line up with TRBD1. The CDR3 has 16 residues. V lost 4 bases and J lost 1; bases outside the gene matches: 8. CDR1 and CDR2 from the germline V gene are LNHDA and SQIVND (reference sequence). The CDR3 region has the DNA TGTGCCAGTAGTACTATTGGGACAGTCCGCACAGATACGCAGTATTTT. This sequence encodes CASSTIGTVRTDTQYF.

This chain connects TRBV2 to TRBJ1-2; the match to TRBD1 covers 8 bases. The junction had 3 bases not matched to a gene; V was cut back by 8 bases and J by 4 bases. The length of the CDR3 is 12 residues. The germline V gene encodes CDR1 SNHLY and CDR2 FYNNEI. The CDR3 region has the DNA TGTGCCAGCCCTGGACAGGGCTATGGCTACACCTTC. As protein: CASPGQGYGYTF.

The chain links TRBV18 to TRBJ1-1; weak D call: TRBD1 (5 bases). Germline V gene data show CDR1 as KGHSH and CDR2 as LQKENI. This CDR3 is built from 14 residues. V was pared by 4 bases and J by 6 bases, with 15 bases between. The CDR3 protein is CASSLDSRHAEAFF. CDR3 DNA sequence: TGTGCCAGCTCACTAGACAGCCGTCACGCTGAAGCTTTCTTT.

This chain uses TRBV27 with TRBJ2-7, with TRBD2 identical over 9 bases. V lost 5 bases to trimming and J lost 0 bases; unmatched junction nucleotides: 5. CDR1 and CDR2 (germline): MNHEY, SMNVEV (reference sequence). The CDR3 extends over 15 amino acids. CDR3 DNA: TGTGCCAGCAGTCGGAGCGGGAGGCTCTCCTACGAGCAGTACTTC. Translation gives CASSRSGRLSYEQYF.

This chain links TRBV28 with TRBJ2-5; tentative D call: TRBD1 (6 bases). This CDR3 region has 15 residues. Trimming left V 2 bases short and J 8 bases short, with 18 bases between. Germline loops: CDR1 MDHEN, CDR2 SYDVKM. The CDR3 loop is CASSLVAGESRTQYF. In DNA form, the CDR3 reads TGTGCCAGCAGTTTAGTAGCAGGGGAGAGTCGAACCCAGTACTTC.

V gene TRBV19 combines with J gene TRBJ1-5, with 10 nucleotides matching TRBD1. CDR1 and CDR2 from the germline V gene are LNHDA and SQIVND (reference sequence). The CDR3 spans 14 residues. Trimming cost V 4 bases and J 7 bases; bases outside gene matches: 4. The CDR3 DNA sequence: TGTGCCAGTAGTACGACAGGGGGCCAACAGCCCCAGCATTTT. Translating gives CASSTTGGQQPQHF.

The V gene is TRBV5-4, the J gene TRBJ2-1; D unclear. This CDR3 comprises 11 residues. Germline lookup yields CDR1 SGHNT and CDR2 YYREEE (reference sequence). The germline V and J ends were trimmed by 7 bases and 9 bases, with 11 bases remaining between them. The CDR3 DNA is TGTGCCAGCGGTCTACCAATTGAGCAGTTCTTC. Protein: CASGLPIEQFF.

The V and J genes are TRBV19 and TRBJ2-3; 8 nucleotides align to TRBD2. Germline CDR1 reads LNHDA; CDR2 reads SQIVND (reference sequence). V lost 10 bases to trimming and J lost 3 bases; unmatched junction nucleotides: 12. The CDR3 runs to 15 residues. For the CDR3, the DNA is TGTGCCACCCTCCGGGGGGGAGAAGGGACAGATACGCAGTATTTT. This translates into CATLRGGEGTDTQYF.

The chain carries TRBV4-3 and TRBJ2-3; the D is unclear. Trimming removed 0 bases at V and 2 bases at J, with 6 bases between. Germline assignment: CDR1 LGHNA and CDR2 YSLEER. CDR3 length: 14 residues. CDR3 residues: CASSQDADTDTQYF. In DNA, the CDR3 is TGCGCCAGCAGCCAAGATGCAGACACAGATACGCAGTATTTT.

The chain has TRBV6-5 and TRBJ1-5; 7 bases line up with TRBD1. The ends lost 5 bases at V and 5 bases at J; junction bases unmatched: 6. The CDR3 covers 14 residues. Germline V gives CDR1 MNHEY, CDR2 SVGAGI. This CDR3 reads CASSQQGYHQPQHF. DNA of the CDR3: TGTGCCAGCAGTCAACAGGGGTACCATCAGCCCCAGCATTTT.

The gene calls are TRBV19 and TRBJ2-3, with D possibly matching TRBD2 (5 bases). V lost 4 bases to trimming and J lost 4 bases, with 9 bases between them. The CDR3 consists of 13 residues. Germline assignment: CDR1 LNHDA and CDR2 SQIVND (reference sequence). CDR3: CASSSGGADTQYF. The CDR3 DNA reads as TGTGCCAGTAGTAGCGGAGGCGCAGATACGCAGTATTTT.